Shown below are 5 T cell receptor beta chains from a single sample sequenced in a study of cytomegalovirus exposure and HLA in healthy donors. Primers: 60 Vbeta forward and 13 Jbeta reverse. TCRdb's table, derived via immunoSEQ multiplex PCR, lists solely in-frame clones and lacks some. The sample has around 94,000 clones; 77% are singletons. The sample comprised PBMCs. The receptor source for this set is a woman aged 40-49 years in good health and CMV-seronegative.

CDR3 in DNA: TGTGCCAGCAGGGGGACAGTCTACAATGAGCAGTTCTTC. Protein: CASRGTVYNEQFF. The chain couples TRBV6-6 to TRBJ2-1; TRBD1 agrees at 7 bases. This CDR3 is built from 13 residues. In germline, CDR1 is MNHNY, CDR2 SVGAGI (reference sequence). The V and J ends lost 6 bases and 3 bases, in that order; junction bases with no gene match: 2.

The chain carries TRBV30 and TRBJ2-5, with 8 bases fitting TRBD1. Germline loops: CDR1 GTSNPN, CDR2 SVGIG (reference sequence). CDR3 length: 15 amino acids. Germline trimming cut 2 bases from V and 1 base from J; bases unmatched to any gene: 6. The CDR3 protein is CAWSRQGRSQETQYF. CDR3 coding DNA: TGTGCCTGGAGTCGACAGGGGCGGAGCCAAGAGACCCAGTACTTC. The whole variable domain, remainder taken from reference TRBV30 and TRBJ2-5, is SQTIHQWPATLVQPVGSPLSLECTVEGTSNPNLYWYRQAAGRGLQLLFYSVGIGQISSEVPQNLSASRPQDRQFILSSKKLLLSDSGFYLCAWSRQGRSQETQYFGPGTRLLVL.

The chain uses TRBV14 and TRBJ1-1; D is unclear. The CDR3 has 16 amino acids. Trimming shortened V by 3 bases and J by 1 base, and 15 bases separated the two germline ends. Germline lookup yields CDR1 SGHDN and CDR2 FVKESK. The CDR3 nucleotides are TGTGCCAGCAGCCATCTTGGTGAGGGATGGAACACTGAAGCTTTCTTT. It is translated as CASSHLGEGWNTEAFF.

The chain has TRBV19 and TRBJ1-1, with a possible D match to TRBD1 (6 bases). The CDR3 contains 14 residues. The germline V and J ends were trimmed by 8 bases and 5 bases, with 18 bases remaining between them. The germline gives CDR1 LNHDA, CDR2 SQIVND (reference sequence). The CDR3 loop is CASRFGTGFTEAFF. The CDR3 DNA reads as TGTGCCAGTCGCTTTGGTACAGGGTTTACTGAAGCTTTCTTT.

The rearrangement links TRBV7-8 to TRBJ2-7, with a weak D call TRBD1 (5 bases). The germline V gene encodes CDR1 SGHVS and CDR2 FQNEAQ. This CDR3 comprises 12 residues. Between the trimmed V and J ends, which lost 5 bases and 3 bases, there was a span of 8 bases. CDR3 in DNA: TGTGCCAGCAGCCCCGGACACTACGAGCAGTACTTC. The encoded protein is CASSPGHYEQYF.